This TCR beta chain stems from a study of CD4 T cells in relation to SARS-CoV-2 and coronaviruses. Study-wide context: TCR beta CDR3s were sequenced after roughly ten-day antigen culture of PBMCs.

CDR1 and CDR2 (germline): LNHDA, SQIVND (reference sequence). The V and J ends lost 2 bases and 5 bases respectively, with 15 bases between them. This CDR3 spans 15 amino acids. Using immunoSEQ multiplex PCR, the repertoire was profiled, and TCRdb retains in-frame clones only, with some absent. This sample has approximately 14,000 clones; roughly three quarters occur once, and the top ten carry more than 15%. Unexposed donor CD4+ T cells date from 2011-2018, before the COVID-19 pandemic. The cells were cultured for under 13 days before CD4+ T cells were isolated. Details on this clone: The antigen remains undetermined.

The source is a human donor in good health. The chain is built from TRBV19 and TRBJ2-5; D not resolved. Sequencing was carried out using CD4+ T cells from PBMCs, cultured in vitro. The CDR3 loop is CASSILADGVETQYF. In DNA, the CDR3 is TGTGCCAGTAGTATATTGGCTGATGGGGTTGAGACCCAGTACTTC.